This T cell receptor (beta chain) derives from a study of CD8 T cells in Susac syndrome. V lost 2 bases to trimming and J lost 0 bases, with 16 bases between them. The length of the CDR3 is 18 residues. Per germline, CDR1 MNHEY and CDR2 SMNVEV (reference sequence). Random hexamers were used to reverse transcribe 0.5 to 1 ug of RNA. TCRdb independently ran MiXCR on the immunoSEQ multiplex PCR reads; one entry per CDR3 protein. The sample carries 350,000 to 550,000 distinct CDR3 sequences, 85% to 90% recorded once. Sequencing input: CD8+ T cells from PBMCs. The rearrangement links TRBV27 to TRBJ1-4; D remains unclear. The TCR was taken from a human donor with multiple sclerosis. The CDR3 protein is CASSLVWSSPATNEKLFF. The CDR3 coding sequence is TGTGCCAGCAGTTTAGTGTGGTCGTCACCGGCAACTAATGAAAAACTGTTTTTT.